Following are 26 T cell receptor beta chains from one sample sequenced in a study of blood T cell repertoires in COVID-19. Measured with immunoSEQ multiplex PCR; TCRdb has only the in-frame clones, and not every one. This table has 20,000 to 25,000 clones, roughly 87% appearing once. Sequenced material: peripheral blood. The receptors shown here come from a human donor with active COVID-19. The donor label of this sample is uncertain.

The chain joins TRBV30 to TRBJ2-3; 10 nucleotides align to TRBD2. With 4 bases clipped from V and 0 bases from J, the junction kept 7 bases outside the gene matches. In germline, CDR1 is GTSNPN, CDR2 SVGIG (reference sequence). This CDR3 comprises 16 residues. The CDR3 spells CAWISGGSTSTDTQYF. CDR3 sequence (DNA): TGTGCCTGGATTAGCGGGGGGTCTACTAGCACAGATACGCAGTATTTT.

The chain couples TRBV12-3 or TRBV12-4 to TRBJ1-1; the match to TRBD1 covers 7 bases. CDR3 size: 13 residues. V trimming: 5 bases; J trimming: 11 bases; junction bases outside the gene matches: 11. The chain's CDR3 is CASSRQGRAFAFF. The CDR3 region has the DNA TGTGCCAGCAGTCGACAGGGTAGGGCCTTCGCTTTCTTT.

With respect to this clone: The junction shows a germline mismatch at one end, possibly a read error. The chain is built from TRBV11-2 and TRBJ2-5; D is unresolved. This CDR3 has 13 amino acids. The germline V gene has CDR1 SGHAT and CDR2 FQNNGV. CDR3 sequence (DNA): TGTGCCAGCAGCTTCGGCGGCCAAAAGACCCAGTACTTC. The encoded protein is CASSFGGQKTQYF.

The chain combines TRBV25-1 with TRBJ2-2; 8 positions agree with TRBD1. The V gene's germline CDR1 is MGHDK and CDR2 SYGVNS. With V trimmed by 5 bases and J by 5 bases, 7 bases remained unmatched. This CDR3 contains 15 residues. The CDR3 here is CASSSGQGETGELFF. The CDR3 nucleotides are TGTGCCAGCAGTTCTGGACAGGGTGAGACCGGGGAGCTGTTTTTT.

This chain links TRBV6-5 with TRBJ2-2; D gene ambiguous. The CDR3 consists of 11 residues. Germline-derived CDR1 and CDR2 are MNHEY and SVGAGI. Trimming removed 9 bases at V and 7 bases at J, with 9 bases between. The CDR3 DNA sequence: TGTGCCAGTAATGACATCGGGGAGCTGTTTTTT. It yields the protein CASNDIGELFF.

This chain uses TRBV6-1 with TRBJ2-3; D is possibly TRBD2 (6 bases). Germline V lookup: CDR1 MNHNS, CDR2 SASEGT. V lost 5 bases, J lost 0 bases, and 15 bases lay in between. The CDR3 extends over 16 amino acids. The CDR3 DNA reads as TGTGCCAGCAGTAAAGGGACTTTAAGTAGCACAGATACGCAGTATTTT. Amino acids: CASSKGTLSSTDTQYF.

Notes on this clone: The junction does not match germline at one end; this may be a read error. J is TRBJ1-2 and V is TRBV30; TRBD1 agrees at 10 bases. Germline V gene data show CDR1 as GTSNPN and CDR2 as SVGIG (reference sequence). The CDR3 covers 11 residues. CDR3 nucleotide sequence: TGTGCCTGGAGCCTTGGGGGACAGGGGTCCTTC. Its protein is CAWSLGGQGSF.

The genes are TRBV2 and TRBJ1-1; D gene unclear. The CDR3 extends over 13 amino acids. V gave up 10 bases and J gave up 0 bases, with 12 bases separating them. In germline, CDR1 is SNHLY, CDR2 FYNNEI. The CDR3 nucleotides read TGTGCCAAAGGGAGCAGCCTGAACACTGAAGCTTTCTTT. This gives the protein CAKGSSLNTEAFF.

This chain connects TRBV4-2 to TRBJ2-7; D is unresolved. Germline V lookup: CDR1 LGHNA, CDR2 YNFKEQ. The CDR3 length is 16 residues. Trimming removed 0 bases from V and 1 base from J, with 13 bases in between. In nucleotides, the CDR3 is TGTGCCAGCAGCCAAGATAATGGGCAGGCGTCCTACGAGCAGTACTTC. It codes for CASSQDNGQASYEQYF.

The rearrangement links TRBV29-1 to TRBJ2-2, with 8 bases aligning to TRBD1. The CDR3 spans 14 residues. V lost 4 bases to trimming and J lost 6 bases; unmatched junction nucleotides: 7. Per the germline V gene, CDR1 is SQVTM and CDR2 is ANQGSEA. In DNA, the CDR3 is TGCAGCGTTGCCGGGGACAGGTACCCCGGGGAGCTGTTTTTT. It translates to CSVAGDRYPGELFF.

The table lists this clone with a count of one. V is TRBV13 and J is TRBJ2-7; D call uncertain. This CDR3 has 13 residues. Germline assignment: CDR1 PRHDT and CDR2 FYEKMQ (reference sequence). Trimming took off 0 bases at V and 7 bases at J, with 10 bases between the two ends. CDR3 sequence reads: CASSLGLLEEQYF. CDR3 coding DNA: TGTGCCAGCAGCTTAGGCCTCCTAGAGGAGCAGTACTTC.

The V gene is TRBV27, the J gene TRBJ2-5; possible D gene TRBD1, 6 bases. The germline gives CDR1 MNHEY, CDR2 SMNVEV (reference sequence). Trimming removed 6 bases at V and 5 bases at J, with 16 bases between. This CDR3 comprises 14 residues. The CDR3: CASSLNRVMETQYF. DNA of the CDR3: TGTGCCAGCAGCTTAAACAGGGTTATGGAGACCCAGTACTTC.

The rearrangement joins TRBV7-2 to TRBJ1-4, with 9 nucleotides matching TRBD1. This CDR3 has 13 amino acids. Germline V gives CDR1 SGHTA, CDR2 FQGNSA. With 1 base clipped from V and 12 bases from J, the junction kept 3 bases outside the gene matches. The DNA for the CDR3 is TGTGCCAGCAGCTTAGGGACAGGGGTTGAACTGTTTTTT. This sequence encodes CASSLGTGVELFF.

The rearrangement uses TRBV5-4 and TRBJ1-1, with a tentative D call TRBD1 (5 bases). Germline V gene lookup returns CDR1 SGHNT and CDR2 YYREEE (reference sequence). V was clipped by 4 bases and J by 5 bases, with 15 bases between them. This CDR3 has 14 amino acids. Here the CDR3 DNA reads TGTGCCAGCAGCATCGGCGGGGGAAGAACTGAAGCTTTCTTT. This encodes CASSIGGGRTEAFF. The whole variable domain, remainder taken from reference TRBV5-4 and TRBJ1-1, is ETGVTQSPTHLIKTRGQQVTLRCSSQSGHNTVSWYQQALGQGPQFIFQYYREEENGRGNFPPRFSGLQFPNYSSELNVNALELDDSALYLCASSIGGGRTEAFFGQGTRLTVV.

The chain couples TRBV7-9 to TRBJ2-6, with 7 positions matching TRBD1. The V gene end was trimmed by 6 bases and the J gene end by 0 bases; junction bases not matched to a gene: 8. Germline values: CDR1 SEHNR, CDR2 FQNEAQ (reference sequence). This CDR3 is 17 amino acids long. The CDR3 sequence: CASRRGPQSSGANVLTF. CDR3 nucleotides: TGTGCCAGCAGAAGGGGGCCCCAAAGCTCTGGGGCCAACGTCCTGACTTTC.

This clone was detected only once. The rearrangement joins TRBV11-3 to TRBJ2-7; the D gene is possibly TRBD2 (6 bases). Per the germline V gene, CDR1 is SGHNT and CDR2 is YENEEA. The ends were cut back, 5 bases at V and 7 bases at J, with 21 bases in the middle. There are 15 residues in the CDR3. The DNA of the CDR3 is TGTGCCAGCAGCCCTTTTTCCAGCGGAGGGGTGGAGCAGTACTTC. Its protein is CASSPFSSGGVEQYF.

The CDR3: CASSTSGATGELFF. As DNA, the CDR3 is TGTGCCAGCAGTACTAGCGGGGCCACCGGGGAGCTGTTTTTT. This sequence joins TRBV6-5 and TRBJ2-2, with 10 bases identical to TRBD2. Germline CDR1 is MNHEY and CDR2 is SVGAGI. The CDR3 sequence is 14 residues long. The V segment lost 5 bases and the J segment 4 bases; nucleotides outside the gene matches: 1.

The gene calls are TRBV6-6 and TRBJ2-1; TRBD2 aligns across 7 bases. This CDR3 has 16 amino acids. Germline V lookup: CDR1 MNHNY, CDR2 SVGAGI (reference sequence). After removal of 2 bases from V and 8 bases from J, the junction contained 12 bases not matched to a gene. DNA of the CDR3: TGTGCCAGCAGTTACGGTTGGACTAGTGTATCCGATGAGCAGTTCTTC. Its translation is CASSYGWTSVSDEQFF.

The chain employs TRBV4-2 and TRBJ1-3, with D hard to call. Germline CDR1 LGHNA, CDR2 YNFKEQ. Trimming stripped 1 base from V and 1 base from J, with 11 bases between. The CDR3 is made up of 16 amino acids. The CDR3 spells CASSQGGVPSGNTIYF. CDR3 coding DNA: TGTGCCAGCAGCCAAGGCGGTGTTCCTTCTGGAAACACCATATATTTT.

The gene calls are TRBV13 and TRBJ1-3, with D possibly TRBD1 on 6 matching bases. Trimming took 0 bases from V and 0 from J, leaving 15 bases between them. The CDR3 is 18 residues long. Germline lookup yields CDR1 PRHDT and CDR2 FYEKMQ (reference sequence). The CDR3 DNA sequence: TGTGCCAGCAGCTTAGGGCTCTACAGGGAAGGCTCTGGAAACACCATATATTTT. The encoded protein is CASSLGLYREGSGNTIYF.

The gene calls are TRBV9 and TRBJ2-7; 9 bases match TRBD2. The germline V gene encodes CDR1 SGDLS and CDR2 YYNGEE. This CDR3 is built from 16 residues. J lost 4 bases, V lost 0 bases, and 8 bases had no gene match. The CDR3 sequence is CASSVAVAGVPYEQYF. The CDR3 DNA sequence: TGTGCCAGCAGCGTAGCTGTAGCGGGGGTCCCATACGAGCAGTACTTC.

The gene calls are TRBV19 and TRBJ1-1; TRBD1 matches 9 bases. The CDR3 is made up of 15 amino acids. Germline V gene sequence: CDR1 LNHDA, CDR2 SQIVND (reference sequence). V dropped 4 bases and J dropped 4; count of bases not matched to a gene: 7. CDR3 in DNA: TGTGCCAGTAGTAAAGTTGGACAGGGGTTCACTGAAGCTTTCTTT. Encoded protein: CASSKVGQGFTEAFF.

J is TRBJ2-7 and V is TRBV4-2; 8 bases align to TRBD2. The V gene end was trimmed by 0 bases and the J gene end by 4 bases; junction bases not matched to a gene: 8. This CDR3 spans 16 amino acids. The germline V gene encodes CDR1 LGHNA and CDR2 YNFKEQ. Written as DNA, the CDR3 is TGTGCCAGCAGCCAAGATCAGGCGGGAGGAGAATACGAGCAGTACTTC. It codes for CASSQDQAGGEYEQYF.

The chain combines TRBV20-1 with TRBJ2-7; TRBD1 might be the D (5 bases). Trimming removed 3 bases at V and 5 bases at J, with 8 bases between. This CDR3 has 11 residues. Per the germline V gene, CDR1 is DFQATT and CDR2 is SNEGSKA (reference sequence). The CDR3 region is CSASSGHEQYF. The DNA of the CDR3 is TGCAGTGCTAGTTCAGGGCACGAGCAGTACTTC.

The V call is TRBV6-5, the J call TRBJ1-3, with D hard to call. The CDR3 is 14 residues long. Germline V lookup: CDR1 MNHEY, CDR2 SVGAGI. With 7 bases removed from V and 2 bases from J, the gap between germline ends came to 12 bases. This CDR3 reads CASILQWAGNTIYF. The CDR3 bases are TGTGCCAGCATTTTACAGTGGGCTGGAAACACCATATATTTT.

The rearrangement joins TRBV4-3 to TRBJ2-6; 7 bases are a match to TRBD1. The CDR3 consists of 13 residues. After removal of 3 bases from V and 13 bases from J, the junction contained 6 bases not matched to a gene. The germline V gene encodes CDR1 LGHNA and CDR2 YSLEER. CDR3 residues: CASSHEGTAVLTF. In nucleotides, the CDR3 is TGCGCCAGCAGCCACGAGGGGACAGCAGTCCTGACTTTC.